This TCR beta chain stems from a study of regulatory T cells in long-lasting Graves disease. Germline V lookup: CDR1 SQVTM, CDR2 ANQGSEA. V was trimmed by 3 bases and J by 10 bases, leaving 10 bases between them. This CDR3 contains 11 residues. Time point noted: newly diagnosed GD, antithyroid drugs for less than 3 months. PBMC-derived RNA was used for the TCR library. This clonotype was seen at least ten times. Construction of TCR beta libraries relied on iRepertoire HTBI primers and on Arm-PCR targeting CDR3 regions. TCRdb recomputed calls from the multiplex PCR reads with MiXCR, one row per CDR3 protein. This repertoire shows around 420,000 distinct CDR3 sequences, 15% to 19% found once; its top ten account for approximately 21%.

The sequencing here drew on peripheral blood mononuclear cells (PBMCs), taken at new diagnosis, from a patient treated with antithyroid drugs. The V and J genes are TRBV29-1 and TRBJ2-1, with unresolved D. This clonotype was sampled from a female donor with Graves disease. CDR3 residues: CSVDGGGEQFF. CDR3 bases: TGCAGCGTTGACGGCGGTGGGGAGCAGTTCTTC.